The 25 T cell receptor beta chains reported below all come from one sample, sequenced in a study of cytomegalovirus exposure and HLA in healthy donors (dated by TCRdb to the late 2010s). The library was made by the immunoSEQ multiplex PCR assay. A mixture of 60 forward primers for TCR Vbeta segments and 13 reverse primers for TCR Jbeta segments was used in the multiplex PCR. Imported from immuneACCESS, the table was reduced by TCRdb to in-frame sequences with V and J called. These copies leave out some clones; in studies compared against another copy, an unresolved V gene accounts for under half, and the cause of the remainder is not known. The sample table on file contains 65,000 to 95,000 clones. The ten biggest clones cover around 7.2% of the sample. Sequenced input: PBMCs. Every receptor here comes from a female donor in good health and CMV-seropositive.

V usage is TRBV9 and J usage is TRBJ1-1; maybe TRBD1 (6 bases). Germline CDR1 is SGDLS and CDR2 is YYNGEE. CDR3 length equals 14 residues. Between the trimmed V and J ends, which lost 0 bases and 5 bases, there was a span of 11 bases. As DNA, the CDR3 is TGTGCCAGCAGCGTAGACGGGACAAAAACTGAAGCTTTCTTT. Translated, it gives CASSVDGTKTEAFF. Complete variable domain (other parts from reference TRBV9 and TRBJ1-1): DSGVTQTPKHLITATGQRVTLRCSPRSGDLSVYWYQQSLDQGLQFLIQYYNGEERAKGNILERFSAQQFPDLHSELNLSSLELGDSALYFCASSVDGTKTEAFFGQGTRLTVV.

The gene calls are TRBV7-6 and TRBJ2-6; a possible D gene is TRBD2 (6 bases). Between the trimmed V and J ends, which lost 6 bases and 0 bases, there was a span of 15 bases. From germline, CDR1 is SGHVS and CDR2 FNYEAQ. The CDR3 covers 17 residues. Here the CDR3 reads CASRPFTSPSGANVLTF. The CDR3 nucleotides read TGTGCCAGCAGACCCTTTACTAGCCCCTCTGGGGCCAACGTCCTGACTTTC.

The chain uses TRBV7-9 and TRBJ2-3, with TRBD1 matching 7 bases. Trimming removed 5 bases from V and 3 bases from J; junction bases left unmatched: 8. Germline V CDR1 and CDR2: SEHNR, FQNEAQ (reference sequence). The CDR3 extends over 15 amino acids. CDR3 nucleotide sequence: TGTGCCAGCAGCCCCCAGGGGGATAGGACAGATACGCAGTATTTT. It codes for CASSPQGDRTDTQYF.

The gene calls are TRBV30 and TRBJ2-7, with 7 bases identical to TRBD1. CDR1 GTSNPN and CDR2 SVGIG come from the germline V gene (reference sequence). The trim removed 3 bases at V and 3 bases at J, leaving 11 bases unmatched. There are 15 residues in the CDR3. This CDR3 reads CAWSSAKGAGYEQYF. The CDR3, as DNA: TGTGCCTGGAGCTCTGCGAAGGGGGCCGGCTACGAGCAGTACTTC.

The J gene is TRBJ2-1, the V gene TRBV6-5, with TRBD2 matching over 7 bases. V shed 8 bases and J 7 bases; nucleotides not matched to a gene: 5. Germline CDR1 MNHEY, CDR2 SVGAGI. The CDR3 has 12 residues. CDR3 region: CASGRAANEQFF. The CDR3 DNA reads TGTGCCAGCGGGAGGGCCGCTAATGAGCAGTTCTTC.

This chain links TRBV18 with TRBJ2-7; weak D call: TRBD2 (6 bases). Trimming pared 5 bases from V and 2 bases from J, leaving 7 bases between. This CDR3 is 12 amino acids long. Germline CDR1 is KGHSH and CDR2 is LQKENI. DNA for the CDR3: TGTGCCAGCTCAGCTAGCGCCTACGAGCAGTACTTC. Its protein product is CASSASAYEQYF.

The chain couples TRBV7-9 to TRBJ2-5; 7 bases match TRBD2. The germline CDR1 and CDR2 sequences are SEHNR and FQNEAQ (reference sequence). The CDR3 is made up of 15 amino acids. V dropped 5 bases and J dropped 2; count of bases not matched to a gene: 8. The CDR3 reads CASSKSSSGQETQYF. The DNA of the CDR3 is TGTGCCAGCAGCAAATCTTCTAGCGGACAAGAGACCCAGTACTTC.

The chain employs TRBV11-1 and TRBJ2-3; TRBD2 aligns across 13 bases. CDR3 length equals 16 residues. V lost 5 bases, J lost 4 bases, and 6 bases stayed unmatched. Germline loops: CDR1 SGHAT, CDR2 FQDESV (reference sequence). The CDR3 sequence is CASSPRTSGSPDTQYF. The DNA for the CDR3 is TGTGCCAGCAGCCCACGGACTAGCGGGAGCCCAGATACGCAGTATTTT.

This chain links TRBV7-9 with TRBJ1-1; TRBD1 agrees at 10 bases. Germline CDR1 is SEHNR and CDR2 is FQNEAQ (reference sequence). J gave up 4 bases and V 4 bases, and 3 bases lay outside the gene matches. The CDR3 totals 14 residues. CDR3 in DNA: TGTGCCAGCAGCTCCGGGACAGGGGCCACTGAAGCTTTCTTT. As protein: CASSSGTGATEAFF. The full variable domain, rest sourced from reference TRBV7-9 and TRBJ1-1, is DTGVSQNPRHKITKRGQNVTFRCDPISEHNRLYWYRQTLGQGPEFLTYFQNEAQLEKSRLLSDRFSAERPKGSFSTLEIQRTEQGDSAMYLCASSSGTGATEAFFGQGTRLTVV.

The chain is built from TRBV30 and TRBJ2-1, with TRBD2 matching 7 bases. The germline V gene has CDR1 GTSNPN and CDR2 SVGIG (reference sequence). J lost 2 bases, V lost 5 bases, and 3 bases had no gene match. The CDR3 length is 13 residues. The CDR3: CAWASGAYNEQFF. The DNA of the CDR3 is TGTGCCTGGGCTAGCGGCGCCTACAATGAGCAGTTCTTC.

The rearrangement uses TRBV9 and TRBJ2-3, with TRBD2 matching 7 bases. V lost 0 bases to trimming and J lost 0 bases; unmatched junction nucleotides: 4. The CDR3 totals 16 residues. Germline V CDR1 and CDR2: SGDLS, YYNGEE. The CDR3 reads CASSVGSSGSTDTQYF. For the CDR3, the DNA is TGTGCCAGCAGCGTAGGGAGTAGCGGGAGCACAGATACGCAGTATTTT.

The chain has TRBV7-8 and TRBJ1-2; tentative D call: TRBD1 (5 bases). Germline loops: CDR1 SGHVS, CDR2 FQNEAQ. The CDR3 is 15 residues long. The V and J ends lost 0 bases and 1 base respectively, with 9 bases between them. CDR3 in amino acids: CASSLASGNNYGYTF. In DNA, the CDR3 is TGTGCCAGCAGCTTAGCGTCAGGGAATAACTATGGCTACACCTTC.

This sequence joins TRBV9 and TRBJ2-2, with 12 bases matching TRBD2. The CDR3 extends over 17 amino acids. Looked up from germline, CDR1 is SGDLS and CDR2 is YYNGEE. Trimming cost V 4 bases and J 5 bases; bases outside gene matches: 9. The CDR3 DNA sequence: TGTGCCAGCAGCAATTTCCCCGGGACTAGCGGGACCGGGGAGCTGTTTTTT. It codes for CASSNFPGTSGTGELFF.

The chain links TRBV30 to TRBJ2-3; TRBD2 agrees at 8 bases. CDR3 size: 13 residues. The V segment lost 7 bases and the J segment 5 bases; nucleotides outside the gene matches: 8. The germline V gene has CDR1 GTSNPN and CDR2 SVGIG (reference sequence). The CDR3 nucleotides are TGTGCCTCCCCGGCGGGGGGTGTAGATACGCAGTATTTT. Translating it yields CASPAGGVDTQYF.

The chain joins TRBV13 to TRBJ2-1, with TRBD2 identical over 11 bases. The CDR3 extends over 15 amino acids. Germline-derived CDR1 and CDR2 are PRHDT and FYEKMQ (reference sequence). V dropped 5 bases and J dropped 7; count of bases not matched to a gene: 7. CDR3 in amino acids: CASSPRTSGLNEQFF. In nucleotides, the CDR3 is TGTGCCAGCAGCCCGAGGACTAGCGGGTTAAATGAGCAGTTCTTC.

The chain joins TRBV25-1 to TRBJ1-6, with 8 bases matching TRBD1. Germline V lookup: CDR1 MGHDK, CDR2 SYGVNS. V shed 8 bases and J 9 bases; nucleotides not matched to a gene: 12. The CDR3 length is 15 residues. CDR3 sequence: CASGTPGTGGSPLHF. Written as DNA, the CDR3 is TGTGCCAGCGGAACCCCGGGGACAGGTGGTTCACCCCTCCACTTT.

V and J are TRBV7-6 and TRBJ2-5; 8 positions agree with TRBD1. The germline CDR1 and CDR2 sequences are SGHVS and FNYEAQ. V was clipped by 5 bases and J by 0 bases; unmatched bases: 8. The length of the CDR3 is 16 residues. CDR3 sequence: CASSRRETGDQETQYF. The CDR3 DNA reads TGTGCCAGCAGCCGCCGCGAGACAGGGGACCAAGAGACCCAGTACTTC.

The chain employs TRBV6-5 and TRBJ2-1, with 11 bases lining up with TRBD1. The V and J ends lost 7 bases and 9 bases, in that order; junction bases with no gene match: 5. This CDR3 is built from 13 residues. Germline V gives CDR1 MNHEY, CDR2 SVGAGI. The DNA of the CDR3 is TGTGCCAGCAAGGGACAGGGGGTTGTTGAGCAGTTCTTC. This codes for CASKGQGVVEQFF.

The chain recombines TRBV15 with TRBJ2-7, with D maybe TRBD2 (6 bases). The CDR3 totals 14 residues. Trimming left V 4 bases short and J 0 bases short, with 10 bases between. Germline V lookup: CDR1 LNHNV, CDR2 YYDKDF (reference sequence). The CDR3, as DNA: TGTGCCACCAGCATGGGAGGCCTCTCCTACGAGCAGTACTTC. It translates to CATSMGGLSYEQYF. Complete variable domain (other parts from reference TRBV15 and TRBJ2-7): DAMVIQNPRYQVTQFGKPVTLSCSQTLNHNVMYWYQQKSSQAPKLLFHYYDKDFNNEADTPDNFQSRRPNTSFCFLDIRSPGLGDTAMYLCATSMGGLSYEQYFGPGTRLTVT.

The chain carries TRBV6-5 and TRBJ1-6, with D possibly TRBD1 on 5 matching bases. The CDR3 loop spans 13 amino acids. Between the trimmed V and J ends, which lost 5 bases and 7 bases, there was a span of 9 bases. From germline, CDR1 is MNHEY and CDR2 SVGAGI. For the CDR3, the DNA is TGTGCCAGCAGTACGGGGGGGAATTCACCCCTCCACTTT. Its translation: CASSTGGNSPLHF.

J is TRBJ2-2 and V is TRBV9; 7 bases fit TRBD2. This CDR3 contains 18 residues. Germline CDR1 is SGDLS and CDR2 is YYNGEE. After removal of 0 bases from V and 3 bases from J, the junction contained 11 bases not matched to a gene. The CDR3 reads CASSVGEGPGWDTGELFF. The CDR3 DNA follows: TGTGCCAGCAGCGTAGGGGAGGGCCCGGGCTGGGACACCGGGGAGCTGTTTTTT.

Regarding this clone: One end of the junction does not line up with germline, which may come from a read error. The genes are TRBV7-7 and TRBJ2-5, with 13 bases identical to TRBD2. Germline values: CDR1 SSHAT, CDR2 FNYEAQ (reference sequence). The CDR3 runs 16 residues. Written as DNA, the CDR3 is TGTGCTAGCAGCCCGGCGGGACTAGCGGGGATGGAGACCCAGTACTTC. Translating it yields CASSPAGLAGMETQYF.

CDR3 nucleotides: TGTGCCAGCAGTTCACCCCTCGGCTACAATGAGCAGTTCTTC. Translating gives CASSSPLGYNEQFF. The chain employs TRBV28 and TRBJ2-1, with D hard to call. The CDR3 totals 14 residues. V was trimmed by 4 bases and J by 3 bases, leaving 10 bases between them. Germline CDR1 reads MDHEN; CDR2 reads SYDVKM.

V gene TRBV2 combines with J gene TRBJ2-7, with TRBD2 matching 7 bases. Germline V gene lookup returns CDR1 SNHLY and CDR2 FYNNEI. The CDR3 is made up of 14 amino acids. The J segment lost 3 bases and the V segment lost 4 bases, leaving 6 bases of the junction unmatched. CDR3 loop: CASSGGGSGYEQYF. The CDR3 region has the DNA TGTGCCAGCAGTGGGGGGGGGAGTGGCTACGAGCAGTACTTC.

This chain links TRBV6-5 with TRBJ2-1, with D possibly being TRBD2 (5 bases). This CDR3 spans 14 amino acids. Trimming cost V 2 bases and J 7 bases, with 12 bases left between them. Germline assignment: CDR1 MNHEY and CDR2 SVGAGI. CDR3 in DNA: TGTGCCAGCAGTTACGGGTCCCGGAGGAATGAGCAGTTCTTC. Translating gives CASSYGSRRNEQFF.